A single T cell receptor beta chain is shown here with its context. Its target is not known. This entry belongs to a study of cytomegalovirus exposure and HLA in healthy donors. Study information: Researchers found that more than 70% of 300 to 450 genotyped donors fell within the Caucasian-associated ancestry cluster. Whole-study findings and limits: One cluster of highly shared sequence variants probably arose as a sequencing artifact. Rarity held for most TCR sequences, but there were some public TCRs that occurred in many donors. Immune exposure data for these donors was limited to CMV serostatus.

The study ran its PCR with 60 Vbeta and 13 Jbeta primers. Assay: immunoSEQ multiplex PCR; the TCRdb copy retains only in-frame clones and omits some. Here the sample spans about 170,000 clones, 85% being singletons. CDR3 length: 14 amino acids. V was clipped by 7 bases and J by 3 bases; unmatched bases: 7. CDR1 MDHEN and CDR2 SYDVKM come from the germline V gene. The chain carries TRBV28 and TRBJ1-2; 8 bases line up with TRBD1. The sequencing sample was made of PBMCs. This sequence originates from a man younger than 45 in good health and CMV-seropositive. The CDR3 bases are TGTGCCAGCACTTCCCAGGGGGCTTACTATGGCTACACCTTC. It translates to CASTSQGAYYGYTF.